The rows below give T cell receptor beta chains drawn from one sample of a study of blood T cell repertoires in COVID-19. Here immunoSEQ multiplex PCR was the method, and the copy in TCRdb shows in-frame clones only, minus some. The sample lists a few hundred thousand clones; over 75% were seen once. The sample consisted of PBMCs or T cells enriched from blood (not recorded which). These receptor sequences come from a woman aged 25 to 45 who had recovered from COVID-19. Both conserved end residues are part of each CDR3. A D gene is named only where the DNA matches it firmly. The size field is filled for only some rows; it gives once, few, many or a size class.

v_gene: TRBV5-1
d_gene: NA
j_gene: TRBJ1-4
abundance: NA
len: 14
CDR3aa: CASSLERGNEKLFF
CDR3nt: TGCGCCAGCAGCTTGGAGAGGGGGAATGAAAAACTGTTTTTT

v_gene: TRBV19
d_gene: TRBD1
j_gene: TRBJ1-2
abundance: NA
len: 15
CDR3aa: CASSRWGQGNYGYTF
CDR3nt: TGTGCCAGTAGCCGATGGGGACAGGGAAACTATGGCTACACCTTC

v_gene: TRBV5-1
d_gene: NA
j_gene: TRBJ1-1
abundance: NA
len: 12
CDR3aa: CASSLERGSQLF
CDR3nt: TGCGCCAGCAGCTTGGAGCGTGGGTCTCAACTCTTT

v_gene: TRBV18
d_gene: NA
j_gene: TRBJ1-5
abundance: NA
len: 14
CDR3aa: CASSPGGSDQPQHF
CDR3nt: TGTGCCAGCTCACCAGGGGGCAGCGATCAGCCCCAGCATTTT

v_gene: TRBV6-5
d_gene: NA
j_gene: TRBJ1-1
abundance: NA
len: 12
CDR3aa: CASFRRGTEAFF
CDR3nt: TGTGCCAGTTTCAGGAGGGGCACTGAAGCTTTCTTT

v_gene: TRBV4-2
d_gene: TRBD1
j_gene: TRBJ2-1
abundance: NA
len: 14
CDR3aa: CASSAGQGSVEQFF
CDR3nt: TGTGCCAGCAGCGCGGGACAGGGAAGCGTTGAGCAGTTCTTC

v_gene: TRBV19
d_gene: NA
j_gene: TRBJ1-4
abundance: many
len: 14
CDR3aa: CASSIGVGGEKLFF
CDR3nt: TGTGCCAGTAGTATTGGGGTTGGAGGCGAAAAACTGTTTTTT

v_gene: TRBV5-1
d_gene: NA
j_gene: TRBJ2-7
abundance: NA
len: 13
CDR3aa: CASSYGGTYEQYF
CDR3nt: TGCGCCAGCAGCTACGGCGGTACCTACGAGCAGTACTTC

v_gene: TRBV6-5
d_gene: TRBD1
j_gene: TRBJ2-7
abundance: NA
len: 13
CDR3aa: CASTRDRVYEQYF
CDR3nt: TGTGCCAGCACCCGGGACAGGGTCTACGAGCAGTACTTC

v_gene: TRBV9
d_gene: NA
j_gene: TRBJ2-1
abundance: NA
len: 13
CDR3aa: CASSLGTSNEQFF
CDR3nt: TGTGCCAGCAGCCTAGGAACGAGCAATGAGCAGTTCTTC

v_gene: TRBV11-2
d_gene: NA
j_gene: TRBJ2-1
abundance: NA
len: 15
CDR3aa: CASSLVLSSYNEQFF
CDR3nt: TGTGCCAGCAGCTTAGTCCTGAGCTCCTACAATGAGCAGTTCTTC

v_gene: TRBV15
d_gene: TRBD1
j_gene: TRBJ1-6
abundance: many
len: 14
CDR3aa: CATSAGTENSPLHF
CDR3nt: TGTGCCACCAGCGCAGGGACAGAAAATTCACCCCTCCACTTT

v_gene: TRBV6-5
d_gene: NA
j_gene: TRBJ2-5
abundance: NA
len: 15
CDR3aa: CASSYVGTPGETQYF
CDR3nt: TGTGCCAGCAGTTACGTGGGGACACCGGGTGAGACCCAGTACTTC

v_gene: TRBV27
d_gene: TRBD1
j_gene: TRBJ2-7
abundance: NA
len: 14
CDR3aa: CASSLTGGSYEQYF
CDR3nt: TGTGCCAGCAGTTTGACAGGGGGCTCCTACGAGCAGTACTTC

v_gene: TRBV5-1
d_gene: TRBD2
j_gene: TRBJ2-1
abundance: NA
len: 16
CDR3aa: CASSLRTSGIYNEQFF
CDR3nt: TGCGCCAGCAGCTTGAGGACTAGCGGGATTTACAATGAGCAGTTCTTC

v_gene: TRBV5-1
d_gene: TRBD1
j_gene: TRBJ1-6
abundance: NA
len: 14
CDR3aa: CASSSTGGNSPLHF
CDR3nt: TGCGCCAGCAGTTCAACAGGGGGAAATTCACCCCTCCACTTT

v_gene: TRBV12-3/TRBV12-4
d_gene: TRBD1
j_gene: TRBJ2-1
abundance: NA
len: 13
CDR3aa: CASSPTGYNEQFF
CDR3nt: TGTGCCAGCAGCCCGACAGGGTACAATGAGCAGTTCTTC

v_gene: TRBV7-2
d_gene: NA
j_gene: TRBJ2-7
abundance: NA
len: 16
CDR3aa: CASSLVLGAGSYEQYF
CDR3nt: TGTGCCAGCAGCTTAGTTCTGGGCGCAGGCTCCTACGAGCAGTACTTC

v_gene: TRBV11-3
d_gene: NA
j_gene: TRBJ2-3
abundance: few
len: 14
CDR3aa: CASSKDSITDTQYF
CDR3nt: TGTGCCAGCAGCAAGGACTCTATCACAGATACGCAGTATTTT

v_gene: TRBV5-1
d_gene: NA
j_gene: TRBJ1-4
abundance: NA
len: 16
CDR3aa: CASSSLSGMANEKLFF
CDR3nt: TGCGCCAGCAGCTCATTGTCAGGGATGGCTAATGAAAAACTGTTTTTT

v_gene: TRBV4-1
d_gene: TRBD2
j_gene: TRBJ2-2
abundance: NA
len: 16
CDR3aa: CASSPREGGGTGELFF
CDR3nt: TGCGCCAGCAGCCCCCGGGAGGGAGGGGGCACCGGGGAGCTGTTTTTT

v_gene: TRBV28
d_gene: TRBD1
j_gene: TRBJ1-5
abundance: NA
len: 16
CDR3aa: CASVTDPGQGYQPQHF
CDR3nt: TGTGCCAGTGTAACCGACCCGGGACAGGGTTATCAGCCCCAGCATTTT

v_gene: TRBV27
d_gene: TRBD1
j_gene: TRBJ2-7
abundance: NA
len: 17
CDR3aa: CASSLRFGTGSSYEQYF
CDR3nt: TGTGCCAGCAGTTTGCGATTCGGGACAGGGTCTTCCTACGAGCAGTACTTC

v_gene: TRBV29-1
d_gene: NA
j_gene: TRBJ2-1
abundance: once
len: 17
CDR3aa: CSVEGDSTSSSYNEQFF
CDR3nt: TGCAGCGTTGAAGGGGACTCTACTTCGAGCTCCTACAATGAGCAGTTCTTC

v_gene: TRBV5-4
d_gene: NA
j_gene: TRBJ1-3
abundance: NA
len: 13
CDR3aa: CASRSTGGNTIYF
CDR3nt: TGTGCCAGCAGAAGTACTGGTGGAAACACCATATATTTT

v_gene: TRBV28
d_gene: NA
j_gene: TRBJ1-5
abundance: NA
len: 12
CDR3aa: CASSPTNQPQHF
CDR3nt: TGTGCCAGCAGTCCTACTAATCAGCCCCAGCATTTT

v_gene: TRBV2
d_gene: TRBD2
j_gene: TRBJ2-3
abundance: NA
len: 14
CDR3aa: CASRQAGDTDTQYF
CDR3nt: TGTGCCAGCAGACAAGCGGGGGACACAGATACGCAGTATTTT

v_gene: TRBV2
d_gene: TRBD2
j_gene: TRBJ2-5
abundance: NA
len: 14
CDR3aa: CASTPRTSFETQYF
CDR3nt: TGTGCCAGTACCCCACGGACTAGTTTTGAGACCCAGTACTTC

v_gene: TRBV6-5
d_gene: NA
j_gene: TRBJ1-4
abundance: NA
len: 13
CDR3aa: CASQQQGDEKLFF
CDR3nt: TGTGCCAGCCAGCAGCAGGGTGATGAAAAACTGTTTTTT

v_gene: TRBV28
d_gene: TRBD1
j_gene: TRBJ2-7
abundance: few
len: 14
CDR3aa: CASSLPGQSYEQYF
CDR3nt: TGTGCCAGCAGTTTACCGGGACAGTCCTACGAGCAGTACTTC

v_gene: TRBV5-1
d_gene: TRBD1
j_gene: TRBJ1-1
abundance: few
len: 16
CDR3aa: CASSTGVTGLRTEAFF
CDR3nt: TGCGCCAGCAGCACAGGGGTAACGGGGTTAAGGACTGAAGCTTTCTTT

v_gene: TRBV7-9
d_gene: NA
j_gene: TRBJ1-2
abundance: NA
len: 14
CDR3aa: CASSAAGDGYGYTF
CDR3nt: TGTGCCAGCAGCGCTGCGGGGGACGGCTATGGCTACACCTTC

v_gene: TRBV29-1
d_gene: NA
j_gene: TRBJ2-7
abundance: NA
len: 13
CDR3aa: CSATGITSGEQYF
CDR3nt: TGCAGCGCAACCGGGATTACGTCGGGAGAGCAGTACTTC

v_gene: TRBV11-2
d_gene: TRBD1
j_gene: TRBJ2-7
abundance: NA
len: 17
CDR3aa: CASSLDTGGKFSYEQYF
CDR3nt: TGTGCCAGCAGCTTGGATACAGGGGGGAAATTCTCGTACGAGCAGTACTTC

v_gene: TRBV18
d_gene: TRBD1
j_gene: TRBJ1-1
abundance: NA
len: 15
CDR3aa: CASSPTGARNTEAFF
CDR3nt: TGTGCCAGCTCTCCGACAGGGGCTAGGAACACTGAAGCTTTCTTT

v_gene: TRBV12-3/TRBV12-4
d_gene: TRBD2
j_gene: TRBJ2-1
abundance: few
len: 13
CDR3aa: CASTGRELGEQFF
CDR3nt: TGTGCCAGCACGGGGCGGGAGTTGGGTGAGCAGTTCTTC

v_gene: TRBV7-6
d_gene: TRBD2
j_gene: TRBJ2-1
abundance: NA
len: 14
CDR3aa: CASSLGRGVNEQFF
CDR3nt: TGTGCCAGCAGCTTAGGGCGGGGGGTCAATGAGCAGTTCTTC

v_gene: TRBV27
d_gene: NA
j_gene: TRBJ1-4
abundance: once
len: 16
CDR3aa: CASSLSVAIPNEKLFF
CDR3nt: TGTGCCAGCAGTTTATCGGTAGCGATTCCTAATGAAAAACTGTTTTTT

v_gene: TRBV18
d_gene: TRBD1
j_gene: TRBJ1-1
abundance: once
len: 14
CDR3aa: CASSYGQGNTEAFF
CDR3nt: TGTGCCAGCTCATACGGACAGGGAAACACTGAAGCTTTCTTT

v_gene: TRBV28
d_gene: NA
j_gene: TRBJ2-3
abundance: NA
len: 14
CDR3aa: CASNGGESTDTQYF
CDR3nt: TGTGCCAGCAATGGAGGGGAGTCGACAGATACGCAGTATTTT

v_gene: TRBV2
d_gene: NA
j_gene: TRBJ1-2
abundance: NA
len: 13
CDR3aa: CASSAQGIYGYTF
CDR3nt: TGTGCCAGCAGTGCTCAGGGAATCTATGGCTACACCTTC

v_gene: TRBV2
d_gene: NA
j_gene: TRBJ1-1
abundance: NA
len: 14
CDR3aa: CASSERAGSTEAFF
CDR3nt: TGTGCCAGCAGTGAGAGGGCCGGGAGCACTGAAGCTTTCTTT

v_gene: TRBV7-6
d_gene: TRBD1
j_gene: TRBJ2-2
abundance: NA
len: 17
CDR3aa: CASSDAMTGGRTGELFF
CDR3nt: TGTGCCAGCAGCGATGCGATGACAGGGGGGAGGACCGGGGAGCTGTTTTTT

v_gene: TRBV27
d_gene: TRBD1
j_gene: TRBJ2-7
abundance: NA
len: 14
CDR3aa: CASSSTGQGIEQYF
CDR3nt: TGTGCCAGCAGTTCCACGGGACAGGGGATCGAGCAGTACTTC

v_gene: TRBV5-1
d_gene: NA
j_gene: TRBJ2-3
abundance: many
len: 14
CDR3aa: CASSPYRDTDTQYF
CDR3nt: TGCGCCAGCAGCCCCTACCGGGACACAGATACGCAGTATTTT

v_gene: TRBV6-4
d_gene: TRBD2
j_gene: TRBJ2-7
abundance: NA
len: 14
CDR3aa: CASSDPSGSNEQYF
CDR3nt: TGTGCCAGCAGTGACCCTAGCGGGAGTAACGAGCAGTACTTC

v_gene: TRBV28
d_gene: TRBD2
j_gene: TRBJ2-7
abundance: NA
len: 15
CDR3aa: CASSPPGLATYEQYF
CDR3nt: TGTGCCAGCAGTCCCCCCGGACTAGCAACCTACGAGCAGTACTTC

v_gene: TRBV19
d_gene: NA
j_gene: TRBJ2-7
abundance: NA
len: 12
CDR3aa: CASSFGSYEQYF
CDR3nt: TGTGCCAGTAGCTTCGGCTCCTACGAGCAGTACTTC

v_gene: TRBV18
d_gene: NA
j_gene: TRBJ1-6
abundance: once
len: 14
CDR3aa: CASSPGGFSAPLHF
CDR3nt: TGTGCCAGCTCACCTGGGGGGTTTTCGGCACCCCTCCACTTT

v_gene: TRBV6-5
d_gene: NA
j_gene: TRBJ1-2
abundance: NA
len: 16
CDR3aa: CASSYSSGPTSYGYTF
CDR3nt: TGTGCCAGCAGTTACTCGTCAGGGCCCACGTCCTATGGCTACACCTTC

v_gene: TRBV27
d_gene: NA
j_gene: TRBJ2-3
abundance: once
len: 13
CDR3aa: CATAGQSTDTQYF
CDR3nt: TGTGCCACCGCTGGACAGAGCACAGATACGCAGTATTTT

v_gene: TRBV5-1
d_gene: NA
j_gene: TRBJ1-3
abundance: NA
len: 17
CDR3aa: CASSRSTDRSSGNTIYF
CDR3nt: TGCGCCAGCAGCCGAAGCACCGACAGGAGCTCTGGAAACACCATATATTTT

v_gene: TRBV5-1
d_gene: NA
j_gene: TRBJ1-6
abundance: NA
len: 15
CDR3aa: CASSLDSSYNSPLHF
CDR3nt: TGCGCCAGCAGCTTGGACAGCTCCTATAATTCACCCCTCCACTTT